This T cell receptor (beta chain) is drawn from a study of cytomegalovirus exposure and HLA in healthy donors. Regarding the study as a whole: Sequencing artifact likely explains a cluster of highly shared sequence variants. A few chains tied to CMV proved CMV antigen-specific in vitro.

Worth noting for this clone: The antigen is not known.

PCR was performed using 60 Vbeta and 13 Jbeta primers. This table comes from immunoSEQ multiplex PCR, and its TCRdb copy is limited to in-frame clones, with some not included. This table holds some 250,000 clones, 82% found once. Germline V gene data show CDR1 as SGHRS and CDR2 as YFSETQ. J gave up 6 bases and V 3 bases, and 5 bases lay outside the gene matches. The CDR3 length is 13 residues. V and J are TRBV5-1 and TRBJ1-2; 7 positions agree with TRBD1. The specimen was PBMCs. The sequence derives from a woman aged 40 to 50 in good health and CMV-seropositive. CDR3 sequence: CASSSTGYDGYTF. CDR3 coding DNA: TGCGCCAGCAGCTCGACAGGGTACGATGGCTACACCTTC.